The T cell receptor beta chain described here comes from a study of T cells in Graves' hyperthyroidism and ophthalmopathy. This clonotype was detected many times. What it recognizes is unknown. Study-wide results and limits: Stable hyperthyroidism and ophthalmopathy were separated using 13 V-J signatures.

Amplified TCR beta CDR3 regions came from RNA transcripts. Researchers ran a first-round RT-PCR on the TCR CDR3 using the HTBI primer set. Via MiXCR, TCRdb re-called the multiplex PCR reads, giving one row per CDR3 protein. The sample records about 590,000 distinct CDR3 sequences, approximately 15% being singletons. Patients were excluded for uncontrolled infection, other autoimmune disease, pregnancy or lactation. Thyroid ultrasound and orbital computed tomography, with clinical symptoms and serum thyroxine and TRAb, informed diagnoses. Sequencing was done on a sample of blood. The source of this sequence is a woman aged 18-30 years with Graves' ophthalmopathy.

The CDR3 nucleotides are TGCAGCGTTGGGACAGGACCAGATACGCAGTATTTT. It encodes CSVGTGPDTQYF. The gene calls are TRBV29-1 and TRBJ2-3, with TRBD1 matching 7 bases. Germline assignment: CDR1 SQVTM and CDR2 ANQGSEA. The CDR3 is 12 amino acids. Losses at the gene ends were 4 bases for V and 4 bases for J; bases not matched to a gene: 2.